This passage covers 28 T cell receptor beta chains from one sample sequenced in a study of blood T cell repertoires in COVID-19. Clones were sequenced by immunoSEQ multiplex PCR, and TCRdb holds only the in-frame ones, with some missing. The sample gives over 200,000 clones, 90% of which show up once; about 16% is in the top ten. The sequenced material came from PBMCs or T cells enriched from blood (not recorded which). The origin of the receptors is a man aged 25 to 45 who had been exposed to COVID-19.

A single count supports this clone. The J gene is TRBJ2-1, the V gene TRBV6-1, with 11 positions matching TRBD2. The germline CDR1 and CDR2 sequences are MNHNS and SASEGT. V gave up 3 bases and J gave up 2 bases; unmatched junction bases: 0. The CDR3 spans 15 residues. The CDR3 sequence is CASSDSGGAYNEQFF. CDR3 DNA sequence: TGTGCCAGCAGTGATAGCGGGGGGGCCTACAATGAGCAGTTCTTC.

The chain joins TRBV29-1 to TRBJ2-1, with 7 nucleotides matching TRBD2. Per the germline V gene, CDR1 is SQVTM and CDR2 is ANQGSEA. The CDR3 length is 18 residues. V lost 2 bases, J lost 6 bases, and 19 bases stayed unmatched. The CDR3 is CSVEMPGGSVRQSNEQFF. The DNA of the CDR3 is TGCAGCGTTGAAATGCCCGGGGGGTCGGTACGCCAATCCAATGAGCAGTTCTTC.

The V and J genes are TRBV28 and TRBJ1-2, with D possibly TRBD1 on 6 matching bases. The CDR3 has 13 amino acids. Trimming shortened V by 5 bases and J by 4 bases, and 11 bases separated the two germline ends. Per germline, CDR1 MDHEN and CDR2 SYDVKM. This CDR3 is CASSPTDSYGYTF. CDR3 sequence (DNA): TGTGCCAGCAGTCCCACGGACAGCTATGGCTACACCTTC.

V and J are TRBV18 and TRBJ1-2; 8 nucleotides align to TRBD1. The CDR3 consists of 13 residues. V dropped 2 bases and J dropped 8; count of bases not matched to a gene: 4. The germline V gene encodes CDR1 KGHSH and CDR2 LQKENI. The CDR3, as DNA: TGTGCCAGCTCACCAAGACAGGGGAGGGGCTACACCTTC. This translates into CASSPRQGRGYTF.

CDR3 bases: TGTGCCAGCAGCCGAGACACGGCTGATGAAAAACTGTTTTTT. Translating it yields CASSRDTADEKLFF. The gene calls are TRBV21-1 and TRBJ1-4; TRBD1, as called in the table, went unchecked against the DNA. TRBV21-1 is flagged as a pseudogene. This CDR3 has 14 residues.

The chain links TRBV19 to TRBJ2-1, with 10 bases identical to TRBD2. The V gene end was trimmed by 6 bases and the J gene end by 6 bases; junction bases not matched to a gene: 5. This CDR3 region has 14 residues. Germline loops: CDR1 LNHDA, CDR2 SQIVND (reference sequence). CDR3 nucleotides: TGTGCCAGTAGCACACTAGCGGGGTTCAATGAGCAGTTCTTC. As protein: CASSTLAGFNEQFF.

CDR3 sequence (DNA): TGTGCCAGCAGCCCGGTGGGCAGCAATCAGCCCCAGCATTTT. This encodes CASSPVGSNQPQHF. The genes are TRBV6-5 and TRBJ1-5; D is unresolved. Germline V lookup: CDR1 MNHEY, CDR2 SVGAGI. The CDR3 sequence is 14 residues long. V was clipped by 6 bases and J by 1 base, with 10 bases between them.

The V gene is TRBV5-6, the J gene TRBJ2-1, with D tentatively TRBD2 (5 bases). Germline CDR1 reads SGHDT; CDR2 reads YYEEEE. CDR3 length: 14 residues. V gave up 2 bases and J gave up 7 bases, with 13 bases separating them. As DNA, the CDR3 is TGTGCCAGCAGCTTTGTTGGGCGCGGGAATGAGCAGTTCTTC. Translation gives CASSFVGRGNEQFF. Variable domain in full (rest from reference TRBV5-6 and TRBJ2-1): DAGVTQSPTHLIKTRGQQVTLRCSPKSGHDTVSWYQQALGQGPQFIFQYYEEEERQRGNFPDRFSGHQFPNYSSELNVNALLLGDSALYLCASSFVGRGNEQFFGPGTRLTVL.

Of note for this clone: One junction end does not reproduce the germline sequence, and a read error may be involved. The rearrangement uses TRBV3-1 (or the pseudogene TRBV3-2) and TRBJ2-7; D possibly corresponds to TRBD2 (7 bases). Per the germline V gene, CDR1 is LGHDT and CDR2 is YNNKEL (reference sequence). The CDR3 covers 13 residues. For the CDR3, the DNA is TGTGCCACCAGCGGGACACCCGGCTCCGAGCAGTACTTC. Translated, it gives CATSGTPGSEQYF.

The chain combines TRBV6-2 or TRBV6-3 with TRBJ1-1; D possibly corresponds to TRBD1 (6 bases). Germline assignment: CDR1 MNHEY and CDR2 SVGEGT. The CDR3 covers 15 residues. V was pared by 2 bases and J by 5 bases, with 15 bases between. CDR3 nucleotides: TGTGCCAGCAGTTACGGTTGGGGGCAGGTTACTGAAGCTTTCTTT. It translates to CASSYGWGQVTEAFF.

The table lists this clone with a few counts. CDR3 bases: TGTGCCAGCAGCTTAGAGAGCCCTGGGGGACAGGGGTTCTATGGCTACACCTTC. Its protein is CASSLESPGGQGFYGYTF. The gene calls are TRBV7-9 and TRBJ1-2; TRBD1 agrees at 10 bases. This CDR3 region has 18 residues. Unmatched junction bases numbered 12, after V lost 1 base and J lost 4 bases. CDR1 SEHNR and CDR2 FQNEAQ come from the germline V gene (reference sequence).

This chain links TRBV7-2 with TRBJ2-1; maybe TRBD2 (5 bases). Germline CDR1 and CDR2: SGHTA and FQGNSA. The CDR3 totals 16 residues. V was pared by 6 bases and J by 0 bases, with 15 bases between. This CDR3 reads CASSYLVGSSYNEQFF. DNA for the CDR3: TGTGCCAGCAGTTATCTAGTAGGGAGCTCCTACAATGAGCAGTTCTTC.

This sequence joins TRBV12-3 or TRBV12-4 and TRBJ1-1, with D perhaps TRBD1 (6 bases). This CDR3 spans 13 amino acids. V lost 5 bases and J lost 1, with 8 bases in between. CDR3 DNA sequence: TGTGCCAGCAGTAGGACAGAGAACACTGAAGCTTTCTTT. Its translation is CASSRTENTEAFF.

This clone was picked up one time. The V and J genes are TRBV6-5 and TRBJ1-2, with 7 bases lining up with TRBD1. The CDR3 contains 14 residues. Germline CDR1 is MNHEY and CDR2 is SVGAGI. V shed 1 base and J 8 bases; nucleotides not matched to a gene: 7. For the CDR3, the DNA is TGTGCCAGCAGTTACTATGACAGGGAGGAGGGCTACACCTTC. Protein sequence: CASSYYDREEGYTF.

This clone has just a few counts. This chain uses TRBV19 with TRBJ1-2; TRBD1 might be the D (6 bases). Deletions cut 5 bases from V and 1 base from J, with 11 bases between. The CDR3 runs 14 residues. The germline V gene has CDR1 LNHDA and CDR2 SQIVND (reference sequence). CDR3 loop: CASSPGQSNYGYTF. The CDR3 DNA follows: TGTGCCAGTAGTCCCGGACAGAGTAACTATGGCTACACCTTC.

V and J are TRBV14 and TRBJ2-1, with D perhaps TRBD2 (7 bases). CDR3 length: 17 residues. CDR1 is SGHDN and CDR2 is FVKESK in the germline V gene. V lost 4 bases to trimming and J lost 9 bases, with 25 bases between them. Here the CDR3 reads CASSPYRGARLWVEQFF. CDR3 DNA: TGTGCCAGCAGCCCCTACCGGGGGGCGCGGCTGTGGGTTGAGCAGTTCTTC.

The CDR3 region has the DNA TGTGCCAGTAGTAAGGCGGTTCGAAGTTCACCCCTCCACTTT. Its protein product is CASSKAVRSSPLHF. This chain uses TRBV19 with TRBJ1-6; no clear D. With 4 bases removed from V and 9 bases from J, the gap between germline ends came to 13 bases. CDR3 length equals 14 residues. From germline, CDR1 is LNHDA and CDR2 SQIVND (reference sequence).

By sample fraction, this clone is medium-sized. CDR3 coding DNA: TGTGCCAGCAGCACTTGGACAGCTAGCACAGATACGCAGTATTTT. Residues: CASSTWTASTDTQYF. This sequence joins TRBV9 and TRBJ2-3, with D possibly TRBD1 on 6 matching bases. The ends were cut back, 4 bases at V and 0 bases at J, with 12 bases in the middle. Germline V gene sequence: CDR1 SGDLS, CDR2 YYNGEE. The CDR3 runs 15 residues.

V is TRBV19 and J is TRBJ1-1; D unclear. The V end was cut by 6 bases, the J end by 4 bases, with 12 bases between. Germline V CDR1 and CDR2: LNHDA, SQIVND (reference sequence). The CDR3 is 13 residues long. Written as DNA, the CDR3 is TGTGCCAGTAGCGAGAGGGATATCACTGAAGCTTTCTTT. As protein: CASSERDITEAFF. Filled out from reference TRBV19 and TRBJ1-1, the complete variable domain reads DGGITQSPKYLFRKEGQNVTLSCEQNLNHDAMYWYRQDPGQGLRLIYYSQIVNDFQKGDIAEGYSVSREKKESFPLTVTSAQKNPTAFYLCASSERDITEAFFGQGTRLTVV.

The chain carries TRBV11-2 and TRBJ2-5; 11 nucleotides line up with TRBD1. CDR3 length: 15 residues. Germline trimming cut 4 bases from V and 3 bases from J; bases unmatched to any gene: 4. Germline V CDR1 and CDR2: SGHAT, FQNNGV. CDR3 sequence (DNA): TGTGCCAGCAGCTACGGACAGGGGGCCGAAGAGACCCAGTACTTC. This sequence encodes CASSYGQGAEETQYF.

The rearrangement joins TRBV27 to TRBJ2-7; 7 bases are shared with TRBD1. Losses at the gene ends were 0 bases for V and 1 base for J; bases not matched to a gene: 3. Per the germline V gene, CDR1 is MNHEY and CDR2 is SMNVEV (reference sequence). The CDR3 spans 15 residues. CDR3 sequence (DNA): TGTGCCAGCAGTTTATCCCCGACAGGGTCCTACGAGCAGTACTTC. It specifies CASSLSPTGSYEQYF.

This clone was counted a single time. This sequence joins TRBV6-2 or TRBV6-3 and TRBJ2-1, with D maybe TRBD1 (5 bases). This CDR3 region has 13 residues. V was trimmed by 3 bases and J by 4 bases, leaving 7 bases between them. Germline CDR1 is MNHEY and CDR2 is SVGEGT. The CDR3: CASSYDSYNEQFF. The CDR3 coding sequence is TGTGCCAGCAGTTATGACAGTTACAATGAGCAGTTCTTC.

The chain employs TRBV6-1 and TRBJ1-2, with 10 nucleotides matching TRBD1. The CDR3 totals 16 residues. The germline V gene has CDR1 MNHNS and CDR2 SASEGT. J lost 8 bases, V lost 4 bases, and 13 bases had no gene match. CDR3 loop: CASSGATGTGAYGYTF. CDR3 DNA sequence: TGTGCCAGCAGTGGGGCCACCGGGACAGGGGCTTACGGCTACACCTTC.

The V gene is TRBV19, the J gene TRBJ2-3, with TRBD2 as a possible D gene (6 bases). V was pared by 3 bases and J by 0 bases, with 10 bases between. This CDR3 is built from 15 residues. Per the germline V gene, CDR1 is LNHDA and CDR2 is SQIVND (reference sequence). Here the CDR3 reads CASSMGGVSTDTQYF. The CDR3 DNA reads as TGTGCCAGTAGTATGGGCGGGGTGAGCACAGATACGCAGTATTTT.

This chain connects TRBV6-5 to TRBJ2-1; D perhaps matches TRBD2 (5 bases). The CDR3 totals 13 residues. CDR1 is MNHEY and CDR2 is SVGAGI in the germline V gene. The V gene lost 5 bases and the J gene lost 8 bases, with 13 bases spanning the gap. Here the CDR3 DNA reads TGTGCCAGCAGTCCCCCGGGGTTCTATGAGCAGTTCTTC. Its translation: CASSPPGFYEQFF.

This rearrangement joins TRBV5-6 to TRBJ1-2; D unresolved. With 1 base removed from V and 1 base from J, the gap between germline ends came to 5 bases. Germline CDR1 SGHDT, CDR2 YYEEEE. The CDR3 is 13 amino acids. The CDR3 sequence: CASSLTDNYGYTF. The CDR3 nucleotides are TGTGCCAGCAGCTTGACAGATAACTATGGCTACACCTTC.

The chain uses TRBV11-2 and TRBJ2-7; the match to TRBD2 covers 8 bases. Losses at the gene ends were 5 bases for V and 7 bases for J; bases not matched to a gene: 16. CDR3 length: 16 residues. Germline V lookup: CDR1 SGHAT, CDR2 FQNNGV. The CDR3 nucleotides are TGTGCCAGCAGCCCCGGACAGCGGGAGTTAGAGATGGAGCAGTACTTC. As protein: CASSPGQRELEMEQYF. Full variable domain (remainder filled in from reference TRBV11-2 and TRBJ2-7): EAGVAQSPRYKIIEKRQSVAFWCNPISGHATLYWYQQILGQGPKLLIQFQNNGVVDDSQLPKDRFSAERLKGVDSTLKIQPAKLEDSAVYLCASSPGQRELEMEQYFGPGTRLTVT.

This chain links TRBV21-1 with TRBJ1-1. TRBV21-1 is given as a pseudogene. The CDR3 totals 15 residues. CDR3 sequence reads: CASSKLGGVDTEAFF. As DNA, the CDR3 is TGTGCCAGCAGCAAGCTGGGGGGGGTGGACACTGAAGCTTTCTTT.